These 13 T cell receptor beta chains were all obtained from the same sample, sequenced in a study of cytomegalovirus exposure and HLA in healthy donors. The PCR had 60 Vbeta and 13 Jbeta primers. Profiled with immunoSEQ multiplex PCR; TCRdb holds only in-frame clones, not every one. The sample carries 250,000 to 350,000 clones, roughly 85% recorded once. What was sequenced was PBMCs. The receptors derive from a man in his forties or fifties in good health and CMV-seropositive.

The V call is TRBV5-4, the J call TRBJ2-7; tentatively, D is TRBD1 (5 bases). The germline CDR1 and CDR2 sequences are SGHNT and YYREEE (reference sequence). V lost 2 bases and J lost 3, with 9 bases in between. This CDR3 has 13 amino acids. DNA for the CDR3: TGTGCCAGCAGCTTACCGACAGACTACGAGCAGTACTTC. It yields the protein CASSLPTDYEQYF.

In regard to this clone: The germline gene is not matched at one end of the junction; a read error may be the cause. The V call is TRBV7-8, the J call TRBJ2-7; 7 positions match TRBD2. CDR1 and CDR2 (germline): SGHVS, FQNEAQ. The CDR3 sequence is 15 residues long. Written as DNA, the CDR3 is TGTGCCAGCAGCCTAGCGGCAAGGGGCTCCTACGAGCAGTACTTC. As protein: CASSLAARGSYEQYF.

The V gene is TRBV19, the J gene TRBJ1-5, with D maybe TRBD1 (6 bases). CDR3 length equals 11 residues. Germline CDR1 is LNHDA and CDR2 is SQIVND (reference sequence). Between the trimmed V and J ends, which lost 5 bases and 9 bases, there was a span of 8 bases. The CDR3 here is CASSQGPPQHF. For the CDR3, the DNA is TGTGCCAGTAGTCAGGGGCCGCCCCAGCATTTT. The whole variable domain, remainder taken from reference TRBV19 and TRBJ1-5, is DGGITQSPKYLFRKEGQNVTLSCEQNLNHDAMYWYRQDPGQGLRLIYYSQIVNDFQKGDIAEGYSVSREKKESFPLTVTSAQKNPTAFYLCASSQGPPQHFGDGTRLSIL.

This chain joins TRBV15 and TRBJ1-4; D gene ambiguous. V was pared by 4 bases and J by 0 bases, with 9 bases between. The CDR3 totals 15 residues. Germline lookup yields CDR1 LNHNV and CDR2 YYDKDF (reference sequence). This chain's CDR3 is CATSTFVTTNEKLFF. The CDR3 DNA is TGTGCCACCAGCACCTTCGTAACAACTAATGAAAAACTGTTTTTT.

The chain combines TRBV20-1 with TRBJ1-2; D gene unclear. The CDR3 sequence is 11 residues long. The V gene's germline CDR1 is DFQATT and CDR2 SNEGSKA (reference sequence). The V end lost 5 bases, the J end lost 3 bases, and 7 bases lay between the germline ends. CDR3 DNA: TGCAGTGCTTCCTTAGACTATGGCTACACCTTC. Amino acids: CSASLDYGYTF.

This chain connects TRBV7-9 to TRBJ2-2; 14 bases fit TRBD2. V was pared by 5 bases and J by 7 bases, with 12 bases of the junction left unmatched. This CDR3 has 18 residues. The germline CDR1 and CDR2 sequences are SEHNR and FQNEAQ (reference sequence). For the CDR3, the DNA is TGTGCCAGCAGCCGCCGACTAGCGGGAGGGCCGAGGGACGGGGAGCTGTTTTTT. Translating it yields CASSRRLAGGPRDGELFF. The variable domain in full, with the rest retrieved from reference TRBV7-9 and TRBJ2-2, is DTGVSQNPRHKITKRGQNVTFRCDPISEHNRLYWYRQTLGQGPEFLTYFQNEAQLEKSRLLSDRFSAERPKGSFSTLEIQRTEQGDSAMYLCASSRRLAGGPRDGELFFGEGSRLTVL.

The genes are TRBV28 and TRBJ2-5, with 7 bases identical to TRBD1. The end of the DNA aligns better with TRBJ2-7, so the J call may be wrong. The germline V gene encodes CDR1 MDHEN and CDR2 SYDVKM. There are 14 residues in the CDR3. DNA for the CDR3: TGTGCCAGCAGCCAAGGGGGCCGCTCCTACGAGCAGTACTTC. It specifies CASSQGGRSYEQYF.

The genes are TRBV27 and TRBJ2-1, with 8 bases aligning to TRBD2. With 10 bases clipped from V and 6 bases from J, the junction kept 11 bases outside the gene matches. The germline CDR1 and CDR2 sequences are MNHEY and SMNVEV (reference sequence). The length of the CDR3 is 14 residues. CDR3 DNA: TGTGCCACGCTAGGGACTAGTGACGGCAATGAGCAGTTCTTC. It translates to CATLGTSDGNEQFF.

V is TRBV6-5 and J is TRBJ1-1; D may be TRBD1 (5 bases). CDR1 is MNHEY and CDR2 is SVGAGI in the germline V gene. V lost 5 bases to trimming and J lost 2 bases, with 12 bases between them. The CDR3 length is 14 residues. The CDR3 loop reads CASSLGRRNTEAFF. As DNA, the CDR3 is TGTGCCAGCAGTCTGGGGCGGCGTAACACTGAAGCTTTCTTT.

V usage is TRBV7-6 and J usage is TRBJ1-3; D possibly corresponds to TRBD1 (5 bases). Germline values: CDR1 SGHVS, CDR2 FNYEAQ. The CDR3 length is 16 residues. The V end was cut by 0 bases, the J end by 1 base, with 10 bases between. CDR3 in DNA: TGTGCCAGCAGCTTAGCGCTAGGGGCGTCTGGAAACACCATATATTTT. Translating it yields CASSLALGASGNTIYF.

This clone was seen just once. The rearrangement links TRBV7-6 to TRBJ2-1; 8 bases map to TRBD2. The CDR3 is made up of 15 amino acids. V was clipped by 2 bases and J by 4 bases; unmatched bases: 4. Per the germline V gene, CDR1 is SGHVS and CDR2 is FNYEAQ. CDR3 sequence: CASSLPPGGYNEQFF. In DNA form, the CDR3 reads TGTGCCAGCAGCTTACCCCCGGGAGGGTACAATGAGCAGTTCTTC.

This chain connects TRBV7-3 to TRBJ2-5, with 9 bases aligning to TRBD2. CDR3 length equals 14 residues. In germline, CDR1 is SGHTA, CDR2 FQGTGA. V shed 5 bases, J shed 4 bases, and the junction held 5 bases outside the gene matches. The CDR3 protein is CASSAGGGGETQYF. For the CDR3, the DNA is TGTGCCAGCAGCGCGGGAGGGGGAGGAGAGACCCAGTACTTC.

In its sample, this clone was seen a few times. The genes are TRBV7-3 and TRBJ2-1; the match to TRBD2 covers 8 bases. The trim removed 5 bases at V and 7 bases at J, leaving 10 bases unmatched. Germline V CDR1 and CDR2: SGHTA, FQGTGA. The CDR3 has 15 amino acids. The CDR3 sequence is CASSPRGGRWNEQFF. As DNA, the CDR3 is TGTGCCAGCAGCCCAAGGGGCGGGAGGTGGAATGAGCAGTTCTTC.